Listed below are T cell receptor beta chains from one sample, sequenced in a study of regulatory T cells in long-lasting Graves disease. One entry per CDR3 protein results from TCRdb running MiXCR on the multiplex PCR reads. The table lists over 500,000 distinct CDR3 sequences, more than 15% of them singletons. The same data also went into a second study, on T cells in Graves' hyperthyroidism and ophthalmopathy.

The sequencing used peripheral blood mononuclear cells (PBMCs), collected at new diagnosis, from a patient treated with antithyroid drugs. The source of these receptors is a man between 18 and 35 years old with Graves disease. Both conserved end residues are part of each CDR3. D genes are given only for firm matches. The size entry is marked missing in some rows and otherwise reads once, few, many or a size class.

V gene,clone size,J gene,D gene,CDR3 protein,CDR3 DNA
TRBV2,few,TRBJ2-6,.,CASRSDNSGANVLTF,TGTGCCAGCAGATCTGACAACTCTGGGGCCAACGTCCTGACTTTC
TRBV28,many,TRBJ1-1,.,CASSLPWVSTNTEAFF,TGTGCCAGCAGTCTTCCCTGGGTCTCTACGAACACTGAAGCTTTCTTT
TRBV20-1,many,TRBJ2-5,.,CSGPPGGETQYF,TGCAGTGGCCCCCCCGGGGGAGAGACCCAGTACTTC
TRBV3-1,many,TRBJ2-1,TRBD2,CASSQAASGRASVNEQFF,TGTGCCAGCAGCCAAGCTGCTAGCGGGAGGGCCTCGGTGAATGAGCAGTTCTTC
TRBV3-1,many,TRBJ2-3,TRBD2,CASSQILAGVPDTQYF,TGTGCCAGCAGCCAAATTCTAGCGGGAGTCCCAGATACGCAGTATTTT
TRBV5-1,few,TRBJ1-2,TRBD1,CASSQDRTNGYTF,TGCGCCAGCAGCCAGGACAGGACCAATGGCTACACCTTC
TRBV5-1,many,TRBJ2-1,.,CASSGGLDEQFF,TGCGCCAGCAGCGGGGGGCTCGATGAGCAGTTCTTC
TRBV11-2,few,TRBJ2-7,TRBD1,CASSLGGTGSSYEQYF,TGTGCCAGCAGCTTAGGCGGGACAGGGAGCTCCTACGAGCAGTACTTC
TRBV3-1,.,TRBJ2-7,.,CASSQVAGQSEQYF,TGTGCCAGCAGCCAAGTGGCGGGACAGAGCGAGCAGTACTTC
TRBV6-5,many,TRBJ2-6,.,CASSYSGANVLTF,TGTGCCAGCAGTTACTCTGGGGCCAACGTCCTGACTTTC
TRBV20-1,few,TRBJ2-3,.,CSAKPPSSSVPTQYF,TGCAGTGCCAAACCCCCCTCTAGCTCAGTTCCTACGCAGTATTTT
TRBV7-3,few,TRBJ1-6,.,CASSWGVDSPLHF,TGTGCCAGCAGTTGGGGGGTTGATTCACCCCTCCACTTT
TRBV11-2,.,TRBJ1-3,TRBD1,CASSFTSGTGAGNTIYF,TGTGCCAGCAGCTTTACCTCGGGGACAGGGGCTGGAAACACCATATATTTT
TRBV5-5,.,TRBJ2-2,.,CASSAGPGSGELFF,TGCGCCAGCAGCGCGGGGCCGGGGTCAGGGGAGCTGTTTTTT
TRBV20-1,.,TRBJ1-2,.,CSARAGGNYGYTF,TGCAGTGCTAGAGCCGGGGGCAACTATGGCTACACCTTC
TRBV5-6,few,TRBJ1-1,TRBD1,CASSPGQRLMNTEAFF,TGTGCCAGCAGTCCGGGACAGCGCCTCATGAACACTGAAGCTTTCTTT
TRBV30,many,TRBJ2-7,.,CAWSPRTTSYEQYF,TGTGCCTGGAGTCCTAGGACTACCTCCTACGAGCAGTACTTC
TRBV20-1,few,TRBJ2-2,.,CSARDRAGTGELFF,TGCAGTGCTAGAGATAGGGCGGGCACCGGGGAGCTGTTTTTT